Listed below are T cell receptor beta chains from one sample, sequenced in a study of cytomegalovirus exposure and HLA in healthy donors. The assay was immunoSEQ multiplex PCR, and TCRdb's table has in-frame clones only and misses some. The table records 150,000 to 200,000 clones, approximately 86% of them present only once. The sample consisted of PBMCs. These receptors originate from a woman in her late teens or twenties in good health and CMV-seronegative. CDR3s include the opening cysteine and the closing phenylalanine or tryptophan. A D gene is named only where the DNA matches it firmly. Only some rows state a clone size, as once, few, many or a class for expanded clones.

D: TRBD2; size: NA; J: TRBJ2-7; V: TRBV7-2; DNA: TGTGCCAGCAGCTTAGTCTCCGGGACTACCTACGAGCAGTACTTC; CDR3: CASSLVSGTTYEQYF
D: NA; size: NA; J: TRBJ2-1; V: TRBV4-3; DNA: TGCGCCAGCAGCCAAGAATTGAGGAATGAGCAGTTCTTC; CDR3: CASSQELRNEQFF
D: NA; size: NA; J: TRBJ2-7; V: TRBV5-6; DNA: TGTGCCAGCAGCGGCGGAAGGTGGGCGGGAGAGCAGTACTTC; CDR3: CASSGGRWAGEQYF
D: NA; size: NA; J: TRBJ1-1; V: TRBV19; DNA: TGTGCCAGTAGTTCGTTGGGACTTATGAACACTGAAGCTTTCTTT; CDR3: CASSSLGLMNTEAFF
D: NA; size: NA; J: TRBJ2-7; V: TRBV9; DNA: TGTGCCAGCAGCGTAGCTCAGGGCGGTAGGTACGAGCAGTACTTC; CDR3: CASSVAQGGRYEQYF
D: NA; size: few; J: TRBJ1-1; V: TRBV2; DNA: TGTGCCAGCAGTGAAGGGGGAGGCGGAGCTTTCTTT; CDR3: CASSEGGGGAFF
D: NA; size: NA; J: TRBJ1-1; V: TRBV29-1; DNA: TGCAGCGTTTTCGGTGACACTGAAGCTTTCTTT; CDR3: CSVFGDTEAFF
D: TRBD1; size: NA; J: TRBJ2-2; V: TRBV19; DNA: TGTGCCAGTAGTATCACGACAGGGGTAACCGGGGAGCTGTTTTTT; CDR3: CASSITTGVTGELFF
D: NA; size: NA; J: TRBJ2-1; V: TRBV15; DNA: TGTGCCACCAGCAGAGATATGGTAGGCAGGGGCCCCTACAATGAGCAGTTCTTC; CDR3: CATSRDMVGRGPYNEQFF
D: TRBD1; size: NA; J: TRBJ1-5; V: TRBV19; DNA: TGTGCCAGTAGTGTCCTACAGGGGGCCGTGAATCAGCCCCAGCATTTT; CDR3: CASSVLQGAVNQPQHF
D: NA; size: NA; J: TRBJ2-6; V: TRBV27; DNA: TGTGCCAGCAGTGGCACATCTGGGGCCAACGTCCTGACTTTC; CDR3: CASSGTSGANVLTF
D: TRBD1; size: NA; J: TRBJ2-7; V: TRBV7-9; DNA: TGTGCCAGCAGCTCCGACAGGGAAGTTTACGAGCAGTACTTC; CDR3: CASSSDREVYEQYF
D: TRBD1; size: NA; J: TRBJ2-7; V: TRBV5-6; DNA: TGTGCCAGCAGCTCAACGGACAGGCCGTCCTACGAGCAGTACTTC; CDR3: CASSSTDRPSYEQYF
D: NA; size: NA; J: TRBJ1-4; V: TRBV6-5; DNA: TGTGCCAGCAGTTTTTCCGGGGGGCCTAATGAAAAACTGTTTTTT; CDR3: CASSFSGGPNEKLFF
D: NA; size: NA; J: TRBJ2-5; V: TRBV29-1; DNA: TGCAGCGTTGGTGGGGGAGGAGAGACCCAGTACTTC; CDR3: CSVGGGGETQYF
D: TRBD1; size: NA; J: TRBJ2-5; V: TRBV13; DNA: TGTGCCAGCAGCTTTGGGACAGGGACAGAGACCCAGTACTTC; CDR3: CASSFGTGTETQYF
D: NA; size: NA; J: TRBJ1-6; V: TRBV27; DNA: TGTGCCAGCACCATGGACAGTCTGCCCTATTCACCCCTCCACTTT; CDR3: CASTMDSLPYSPLHF
D: TRBD1; size: NA; J: TRBJ1-5; V: TRBV19; DNA: TGTGCCACCCGTGGGACAGGGGGCTCGGGGCCCCAGCATTTT; CDR3: CATRGTGGSGPQHF
D: TRBD1; size: NA; J: TRBJ1-1; V: TRBV23-1; DNA: TGCGCCAGCAGTCAATTTCCTAGGGGGCGAGTCACTGAAGCTTTCTTT; CDR3: CASSQFPRGRVTEAFF
D: TRBD1; size: NA; J: TRBJ2-7; V: TRBV9; DNA: TGTGCCAGCAGCGTAAGCGCAGGGGGTGAGGGGTACGAGCAGTACTTC; CDR3: CASSVSAGGEGYEQYF
D: NA; size: NA; J: TRBJ2-2; V: TRBV5-6; DNA: TGTGCCAGCAGCTTTATGACAGGCCTTACCGGGGAGCTGTTTTTT; CDR3: CASSFMTGLTGELFF